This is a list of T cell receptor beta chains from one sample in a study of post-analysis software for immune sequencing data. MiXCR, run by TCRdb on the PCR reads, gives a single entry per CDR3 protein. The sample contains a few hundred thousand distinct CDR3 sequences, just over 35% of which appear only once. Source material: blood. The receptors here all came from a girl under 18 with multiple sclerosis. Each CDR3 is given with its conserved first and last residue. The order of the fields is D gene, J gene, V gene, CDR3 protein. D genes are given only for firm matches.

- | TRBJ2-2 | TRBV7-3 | CASSPPSNTGELFF
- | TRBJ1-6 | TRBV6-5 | CASGPRRDKKETLHF
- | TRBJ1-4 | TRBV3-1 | CASSQPKDGQLFF
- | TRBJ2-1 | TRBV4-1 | CASSHPDGYNEQFF
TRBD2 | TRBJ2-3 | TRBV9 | CAGSVGLAGTSTDTQYF
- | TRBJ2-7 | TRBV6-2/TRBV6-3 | CASSYSTVNEQYF
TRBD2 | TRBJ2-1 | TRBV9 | CASSVGLAGGPYNEQFF
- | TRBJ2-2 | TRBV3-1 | CASSRRVENGELFF
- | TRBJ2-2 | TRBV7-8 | CASSLGTTRINTGELFF
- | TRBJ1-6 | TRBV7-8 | CASRPQGNFYNSPPHF
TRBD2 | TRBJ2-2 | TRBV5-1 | CASSSRLAANTGELFF
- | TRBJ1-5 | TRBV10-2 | CATLDGDQPQHF
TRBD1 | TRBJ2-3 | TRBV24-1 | CATSDRLGQGLFLTDTQYF
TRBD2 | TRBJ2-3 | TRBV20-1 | CSAPWRESSDTQYF
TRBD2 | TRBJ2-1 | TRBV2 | CVGSSGGAYNEQCF
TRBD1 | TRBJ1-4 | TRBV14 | CASSPGQGFRNEKLFF
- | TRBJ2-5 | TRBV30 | CAWSAGKETQYF
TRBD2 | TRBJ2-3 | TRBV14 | CASSQDLGLASDTQYF
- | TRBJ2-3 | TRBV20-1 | CSAAGGARTDTQYF
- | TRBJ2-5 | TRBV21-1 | CASSKRTQYF
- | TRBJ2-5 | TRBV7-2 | CASSLRYRVNEQYF
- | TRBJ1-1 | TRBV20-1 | CSARDPRGSTEAFF
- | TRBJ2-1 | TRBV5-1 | CASNREGGNEQFF
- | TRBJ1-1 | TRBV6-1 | CASGGGLAGNTEAFF
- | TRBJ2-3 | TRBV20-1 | CSASRVSTDTQYF
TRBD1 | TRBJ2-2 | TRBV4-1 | CASSPVYGTGVTGELFF
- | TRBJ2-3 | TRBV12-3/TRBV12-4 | CASSPEWWTSTDTQYF
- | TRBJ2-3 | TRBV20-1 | CSATEQEDTQYF
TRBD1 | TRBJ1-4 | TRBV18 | CASSPAGQDNEKLFF
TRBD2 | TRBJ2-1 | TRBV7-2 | CASSYAGTSGTRNNEQFF
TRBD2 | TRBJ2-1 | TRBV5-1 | CASSLGAGGGSSEQFF
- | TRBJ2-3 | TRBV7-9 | CASSFGTNTDTQYF
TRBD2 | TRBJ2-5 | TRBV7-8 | CASSLSFGTSGRQETQYF
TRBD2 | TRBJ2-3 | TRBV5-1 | CASSLGLAGGDFDTQYF
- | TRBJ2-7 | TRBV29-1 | CSVGPRASGYEQYF
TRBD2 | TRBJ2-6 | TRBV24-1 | CATSDGTSGSLSSGANVLTF
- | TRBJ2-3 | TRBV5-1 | CASSLGMDWSTDTQYF
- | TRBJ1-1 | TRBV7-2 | CASSLAPGVNTEAFF
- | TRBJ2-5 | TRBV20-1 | CSARARLTRTGVQETQYF
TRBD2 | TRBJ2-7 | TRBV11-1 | CASSLVGRGAYEQYF
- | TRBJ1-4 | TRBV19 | CASRPLTGGLFF
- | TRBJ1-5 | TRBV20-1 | CNFIGRINQPQHF
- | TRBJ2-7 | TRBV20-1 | CSAKRGNEQYF
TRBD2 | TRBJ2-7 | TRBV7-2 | CASSLKAGNFNEQYF
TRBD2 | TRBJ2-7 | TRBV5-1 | CASSLGGLAGEQYF
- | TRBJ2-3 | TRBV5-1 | CASSSSGWDTQYF
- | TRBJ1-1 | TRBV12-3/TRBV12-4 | CASSFGDIMNTEAFF
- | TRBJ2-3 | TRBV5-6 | CASSLPLRDTDTQYF